This record covers a single TCR beta chain. This clone is a singleton in its sample. Its recognized antigen is unknown. Per-nucleotide qualities are absent, and no much larger clonotype sits a single base away. This sample stems from a study of shared clonotypes between healthy human individuals (dated by TCRdb to the early 2020s). With respect to the entire study: The cohort comprised a couple of women and a few men aged 18 to 49 years. Per donor, three plates each were used for CD4 naive and CD4 memory, two for CD8 naive, and one for CD8 memory. The study deeply sequenced blood TCR repertoires of about 5 healthy adults to estimate repertoire size and the extent of clonotype sharing between individuals. Libraries were prepared and TCR repertoires were sequenced by different laboratories using diverse techniques, in order to increase sequencing depth and limit assay-specific biases. Leukapheresis yielded between about 0.9 and 9.5 billion PBMCs per donor.

General conclusions and limits of the study: The small number of donors limited the genetic and exposure-history diversity represented. Pairwise subsampling led to the expectation that sequencing depth would affect the degree of clonotype sharing among donors. Sampling was restricted to blood, and TCR repertoires in tissue are likely to differ from TCR repertoires in blood. About 5% of naive CD4, 3.5% of naive CD8, approximately 2% of memory CD4, and approximately 0.39% of memory CD8 clonotypes were shared across four donors. Incomplete sequencing was indicated by rarefaction of sorted-subset datasets, despite the large sequencing depth. Larger estimated clonotype richness was generally found for naive subsets than for memory subsets. Higher generation probabilities were observed for clonotypes shared by all four sorted-subset donors than for non-shared clonotypes.

Clipping removes 5 bases from V and 4 bases from J, with 12 as the unmatched junction base count. The germline V gene encodes CDR1 LNHDA and CDR2 SQIVND (reference sequence). The cysteine opens and the phenylalanine closes a CDR3 of 18 amino acids. This entry keeps only the CDR3 DNA: 54 bases, framed from base 1. Using the deep immunoSEQ assay, TCR CDR3 regions were amplified from genomic DNA by multiplex PCR. For each cell subset, the extracted genomic DNA was distributed evenly across all wells of several immunoSEQ 96-well plates, and each plate served as one replicate. Each replicate PCR for sorted subsets received about 0.2 ug genomic DNA, equal to about 30,000 T cell genomes. The purified libraries were quantified using a Qubit 3.0 fluorometer, sized with a Bioanalyzer 2100, and then quantified again using the KAPA Library Quantification kit. A separate single-read 150-cycle Illumina NextSeq 550 flow cell was used to sequence each immunoSEQ 96-well plate. The paper's data handling went like this. Because only junctional sequences without quality scores were contained in the immunoSEQ output, filtering matching that applied to full-length reads could not be performed. Sequences were annotated with PyIR, a Python wrapper for IgBLAST v1.9, and V/J genes and CDR3 were assigned using IMGT germline references. Reads were removed for weak V/J assignments (E-value above 1e-6), missing CDR3, stop codons, out-of-frame junctions, or ambiguous translated residues. V3J clonotypes were defined as sequences sharing an identical inferred V gene, J gene, and CDR3 amino acid sequence. To compute the percentage overlap between repertoires, the number of shared unique clonotypes was divided by the size of the smaller repertoire. RTK rarefaction, the Chao1 estimator, and Recon v2.1 estimates of unobserved clonotypes were used to assess repertoire richness. Generation probabilities for all TCRbeta clonotypes obtained by the gDNA method from four donors were computed using OLGA. TCRdb limited this immuneACCESS table to in-frame rearrangements with V and J called. A share of clones is missing; checked studies link under half to unresolved V genes, and the rest is unexplained. The V and J calls and the clone size are those of that table, but D and trimming were determined from the DNA. The sample contains millions of clones, approximately 95% of them found a single time. The ten largest clones take up under 0.45% of the sample.

Healthy HIV-negative adults with no recently reported acute infections or vaccinations were included as donors. All donors were Caucasian adults living in Nashville, Tennessee, USA. Magnetic negative selection was used to enrich CD4+ T cells, after which naive cells were positively selected on CD45RA and the negative fraction became the memory subset. Blood was collected by leukapheresis, and PBMCs were isolated by Ficoll-Histopaque density gradient centrifugation and then cryopreserved in liquid nitrogen vapor phase. Analytical flow cytometry was used to check the purity and quantity of every magnetically sorted T cell population. Genomic DNA was isolated from every sorted fraction and measured by UV absorbance on a Nanodrop 2000c.

The sequence came from a man in his late teens or twenties in good health. Some clones in this sample may be carry-over from other donors' samples. Sequenced input: naive CD4+ T cells from PBMCs. The cell subset or site label on this specimen signifies: CD45RA+ positively selected. Recombination connected TRBV19 to TRBJ2-4; TRBD2 agrees with 12 junctional bases. In nucleotide form, the sequence is TGTGCCAGTAGTCTAGGGACTAGCGGGCAGCCATCGAAAAACATTCAGTACTTC. It translates to CASSLGTSGQPSKNIQYF.